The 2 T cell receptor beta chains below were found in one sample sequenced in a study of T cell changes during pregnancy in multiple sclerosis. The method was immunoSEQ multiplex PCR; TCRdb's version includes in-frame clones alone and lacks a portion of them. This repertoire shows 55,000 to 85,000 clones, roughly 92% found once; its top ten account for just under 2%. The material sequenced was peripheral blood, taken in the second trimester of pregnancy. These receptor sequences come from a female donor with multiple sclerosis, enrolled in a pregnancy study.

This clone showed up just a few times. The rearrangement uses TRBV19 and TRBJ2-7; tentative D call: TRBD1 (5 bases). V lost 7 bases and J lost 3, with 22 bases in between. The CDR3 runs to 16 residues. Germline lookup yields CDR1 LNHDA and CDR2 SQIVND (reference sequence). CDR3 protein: CASKTHWTSPFYEQYF. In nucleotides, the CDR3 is TGTGCCAGTAAGACTCACTGGACATCACCCTTCTACGAGCAGTACTTC. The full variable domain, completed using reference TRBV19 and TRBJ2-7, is DGGITQSPKYLFRKEGQNVTLSCEQNLNHDAMYWYRQDPGQGLRLIYYSQIVNDFQKGDIAEGYSVSREKKESFPLTVTSAQKNPTAFYLCASKTHWTSPFYEQYFGPGTRLTVT.

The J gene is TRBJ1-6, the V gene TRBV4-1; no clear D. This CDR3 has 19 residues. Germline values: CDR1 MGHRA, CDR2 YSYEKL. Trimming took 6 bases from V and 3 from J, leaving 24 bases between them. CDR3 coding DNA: TGCGCCAGCAGGAACCCGGTGGACTGGCCCCTTCTCTATAATTCACCCCTCCACTTT. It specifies CASRNPVDWPLLYNSPLHF.